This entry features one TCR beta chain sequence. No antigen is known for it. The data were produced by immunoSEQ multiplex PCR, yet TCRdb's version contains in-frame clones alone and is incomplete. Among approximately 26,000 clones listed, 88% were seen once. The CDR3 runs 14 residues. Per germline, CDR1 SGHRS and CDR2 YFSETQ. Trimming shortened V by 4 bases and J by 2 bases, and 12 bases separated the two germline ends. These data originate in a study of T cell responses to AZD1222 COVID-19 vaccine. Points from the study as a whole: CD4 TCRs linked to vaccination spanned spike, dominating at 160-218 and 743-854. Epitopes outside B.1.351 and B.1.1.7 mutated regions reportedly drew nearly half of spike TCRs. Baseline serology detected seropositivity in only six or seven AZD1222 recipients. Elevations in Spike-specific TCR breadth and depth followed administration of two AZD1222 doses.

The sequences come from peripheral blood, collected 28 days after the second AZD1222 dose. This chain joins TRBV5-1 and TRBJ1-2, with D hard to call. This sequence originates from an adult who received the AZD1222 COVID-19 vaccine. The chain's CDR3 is CASSTEDGNYGYTF. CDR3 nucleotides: TGCGCCAGCAGCACTGAAGACGGGAACTATGGCTACACCTTC.